The 25 T cell receptor beta chains below come from one sample, sequenced in a study of T cells in Graves' hyperthyroidism and ophthalmopathy. The investigators amplified TCR beta CDR3 regions from RNA transcripts. First-round RT-PCR targeting the TCR CDR3 was performed with the HTBI primer set. TCRdb analysed the multiplex PCR reads with MiXCR anew, one entry per CDR3 protein. The repertoire holds approximately 510,000 distinct CDR3 sequences, around 20% seen once, with around 27% in the top ten. Sequenced material: blood. The origin of the receptors is a man between 18 and 29 years old with Graves' hyperthyroidism.

V gene TRBV20-1 combines with J gene TRBJ2-2; D gene unclear. Trimming removed 6 bases from V and 6 bases from J, with 14 bases in between. CDR1 is DFQATT and CDR2 is SNEGSKA in the germline V gene (reference sequence). CDR3 size: 13 residues. The CDR3 DNA follows: TGCAGTGCCATCTCCTGGGGTTCCGGGGAGCTGTTTTTT. Protein product: CSAISWGSGELFF.

This clonotype was picked up many times. The V and J genes are TRBV19 and TRBJ2-2; 9 bases fit TRBD2. This CDR3 comprises 15 residues. Germline values: CDR1 LNHDA, CDR2 SQIVND (reference sequence). Losses at the gene ends were 3 bases for V and 3 bases for J; bases not matched to a gene: 2. CDR3 protein: CASSMTSGHTGELFF. CDR3 coding DNA: TGTGCCAGTAGTATGACTAGCGGACACACCGGGGAGCTGTTTTTT.

This clonotype has more than one count but fewer than ten. This chain uses TRBV19 with TRBJ1-5, with D hard to call. V gave up 2 bases and J gave up 9 bases, with 11 bases separating them. The CDR3 covers 13 residues. Germline CDR1 is LNHDA and CDR2 is SQIVND (reference sequence). As DNA, the CDR3 is TGTGCCAGTAGTATAACCGCCTCAGGGCCCCAGCATTTT. This encodes CASSITASGPQHF.

The J gene is TRBJ2-7, the V gene TRBV20-1; TRBD2 agrees at 10 bases. V dropped 6 bases and J dropped 3; count of bases not matched to a gene: 11. The CDR3 is 15 amino acids. Germline lookup yields CDR1 DFQATT and CDR2 SNEGSKA (reference sequence). The CDR3 reads CSASPSGGKYYEQYF. The CDR3 DNA sequence: TGCAGTGCAAGTCCTAGCGGGGGAAAATACTACGAGCAGTACTTC.

This clonotype has a handful of counts. The V call is TRBV20-1, the J call TRBJ2-7, with D unresolved. The V gene's germline CDR1 is DFQATT and CDR2 SNEGSKA (reference sequence). The CDR3 extends over 13 amino acids. V shed 1 base and J shed 0 bases, with 7 bases lying between them. CDR3: CSARGELSYEQYF. CDR3 in DNA: TGCAGTGCTAGAGGTGAGCTCTCCTACGAGCAGTACTTC.

This clonotype was seen at least ten times. The chain has TRBV7-9 and TRBJ1-2, with D possibly TRBD1 on 6 matching bases. CDR1 is SEHNR and CDR2 is FQNEAQ in the germline V gene (reference sequence). The CDR3 sequence is 13 residues long. Trimming stripped 5 bases from V and 3 bases from J, with 10 bases between. The CDR3 coding sequence is TGTGCCAGCAGCCCGGGACAATACTATGGCTACACCTTC. It specifies CASSPGQYYGYTF.

Many counts were recorded for this clonotype. The chain carries TRBV24-1 and TRBJ1-5, with TRBD1 identical over 7 bases. The germline V gene encodes CDR1 KGHDR and CDR2 SFDVKD. The J segment lost 2 bases and the V segment lost 2 bases, leaving 2 bases of the junction unmatched. The CDR3 extends over 15 amino acids. The CDR3 DNA reads TGTGCCACCAGTGATTACGGACAGGGCAATCAGCCCCAGCATTTT. Its protein product is CATSDYGQGNQPQHF.

This clonotype appeared many times. The chain joins TRBV11-3 to TRBJ1-1; perhaps TRBD1 as D (5 bases). Germline V gene data show CDR1 as SGHNT and CDR2 as YENEEA. V was cut by 10 bases and J by 6 bases, with 18 bases left in between. The CDR3 loop spans 13 amino acids. The CDR3 DNA reads TGTGCCACCGGCCGAGGGGTTTCGGCTGAAGCTTTCTTT. As protein: CATGRGVSAEAFF.

This clonotype was seen ten or more times. This chain links TRBV30 with TRBJ1-1, with no clear D. V lost 2 bases and J 1 base, leaving 11 bases between the germline ends. The CDR3 is 14 residues long. Germline loops: CDR1 GTSNPN, CDR2 SVGIG (reference sequence). CDR3 amino acids: CAWSPGRRNTEAFF. CDR3 DNA: TGTGCCTGGAGTCCGGGCAGAAGGAACACTGAAGCTTTCTTT.

This clonotype was seen repeatedly, ten times or more. This chain uses TRBV14 with TRBJ2-5; TRBD1 aligns across 7 bases. CDR1 and CDR2 (germline): SGHDN, FVKESK. J was trimmed by 2 bases and V by 4 bases; bases with no gene match: 10. This CDR3 has 16 amino acids. DNA for the CDR3: TGTGCCAGCAGCCCGCGAACCGGGACAGTACAAGAGACCCAGTACTTC. Its protein is CASSPRTGTVQETQYF.

This clonotype was detected a few times. V and J are TRBV15 and TRBJ2-7, with D perhaps matching TRBD1 (5 bases). Per the germline V gene, CDR1 is LNHNV and CDR2 is YYDKDF (reference sequence). The V end was cut by 0 bases, the J end by 5 bases, with 11 bases between. The CDR3 extends over 14 amino acids. Written as DNA, the CDR3 is TGTGCCACCAGCAGAGATCTCAGCAGGGACGAGCAGTACTTC. As protein: CATSRDLSRDEQYF.

The chain couples TRBV30 to TRBJ1-2; 7 positions match TRBD1. CDR1 is GTSNPN and CDR2 is SVGIG in the germline V gene (reference sequence). Trimming at V came to 1 base and at J to 3 bases, leaving 2 bases not matched to a gene. The CDR3 has 13 amino acids. CDR3 nucleotides: TGTGCCTGGAGTGGAGGGGGCCACTATGGCTACACCTTC. This translates into CAWSGGGHYGYTF.

This clonotype was counted many times. The CDR3 nucleotides are TGTGCCAGCAGTCCCAGTAGCGCCATTGAAGCTTTCTTT. Translation gives CASSPSSAIEAFF. The chain combines TRBV27 with TRBJ1-1, with unresolved D. CDR3 length equals 13 residues. Trimming left V 5 bases short and J 7 bases short, with 14 bases between. Germline V lookup: CDR1 MNHEY, CDR2 SMNVEV (reference sequence).

This chain uses TRBV19 with TRBJ1-5; possibly TRBD1 for D (5 bases). Trimming left V 2 bases short and J 2 bases short, with 10 bases between. Germline V gene data show CDR1 as LNHDA and CDR2 as SQIVND (reference sequence). This CDR3 comprises 15 residues. CDR3 nucleotide sequence: TGTGCCAGTAGTATATTGGGGACTGGCAATCAGCCCCAGCATTTT. This sequence encodes CASSILGTGNQPQHF.

This clonotype has ten or more counts. The chain couples TRBV25-1 to TRBJ2-2, with D possibly matching TRBD1 (5 bases). V was pared by 1 base and J by 0 bases, with 9 bases between. Germline V gene data show CDR1 as MGHDK and CDR2 as SYGVNS. The CDR3 loop spans 16 amino acids. The CDR3 region has the DNA TGTGCCAGCAGTGAATTTACCAGGGCGAACACCGGGGAGCTGTTTTTT. Residues: CASSEFTRANTGELFF.

V gene TRBV12-3 or TRBV12-4 combines with J gene TRBJ1-1; D may be TRBD1 (6 bases). The ends were cut back, 6 bases at V and 6 bases at J, with 17 bases in the middle. The CDR3 length is 14 residues. CDR3 sequence (DNA): TGTGCCAGCAGCCCCGACAGGATTTATTCTGAAGCTTTCTTT. Amino acid sequence: CASSPDRIYSEAFF.

In its sample, this clonotype was seen many times. This rearrangement joins TRBV19 to TRBJ1-1; possible D gene TRBD1, 5 bases. Germline CDR1 is LNHDA and CDR2 is SQIVND (reference sequence). The germline V and J ends were trimmed by 4 bases and 7 bases, with 22 bases remaining between them. The CDR3 length is 16 residues. The CDR3 DNA is TGTGCCAGTAGTACAACCACCACAGACAGTACTGATGAAGCTTTCTTT. Translating it yields CASSTTTTDSTDEAFF.

The chain uses TRBV13 and TRBJ2-7, with D possibly being TRBD1 or TRBD2 (5 bases each). Trimming shortened V by 7 bases and J by 5 bases, and 15 bases separated the two germline ends. The CDR3 extends over 13 amino acids. The germline gives CDR1 PRHDT, CDR2 FYEKMQ (reference sequence). The CDR3 loop reads CASTTRGEHEQYF. In DNA form, the CDR3 reads TGTGCCAGCACCACGAGAGGGGAACACGAGCAGTACTTC.

The chain links TRBV29-1 to TRBJ2-7; possible D gene TRBD2, 5 bases. Germline V gene data show CDR1 as SQVTM and CDR2 as ANQGSEA. The CDR3 runs to 13 residues. V dropped 0 bases and J dropped 3 bases, with 9 bases sitting between them. The CDR3 DNA sequence: TGCAGCGTTGAAGACGGCGGGCGCTACGAGCAGTACTTC. This encodes CSVEDGGRYEQYF.

This clonotype was counted only a few times. The chain has TRBV6-2 or TRBV6-3 and TRBJ1-5; 7 bases line up with TRBD1. Germline CDR1 MNHEY, CDR2 SVGEGT. V trimming: 4 bases; J trimming: 4 bases; junction bases outside the gene matches: 10. This CDR3 has 16 residues. This CDR3 reads CASSSNRGVINQPQHF. DNA for the CDR3: TGTGCCAGCAGTTCCAACAGGGGCGTCATTAATCAGCCCCAGCATTTT.

This chain links TRBV10-3 with TRBJ1-5; D is uncertain. Deletions cut 0 bases from V and 7 bases from J, with 13 bases between. The germline V gene has CDR1 ENHRY and CDR2 SYGVKD. This CDR3 region has 15 residues. CDR3 sequence: CAISESPQVRQPQHF. As DNA, the CDR3 is TGTGCCATCAGTGAGTCTCCGCAGGTACGCCAGCCCCAGCATTTT.

This chain joins TRBV6-5 and TRBJ1-3; no firm D call. The V end was cut by 2 bases, the J end by 4 bases, with 9 bases between. This CDR3 has 14 residues. The germline gives CDR1 MNHEY, CDR2 SVGAGI. CDR3 in amino acids: CASSYGGNGNTIYF. The CDR3 region has the DNA TGTGCCAGCAGTTACGGCGGGAACGGAAACACCATATATTTT.

This clonotype was seen ten or more times. V and J are TRBV20-1 and TRBJ2-5; no definite D call. The germline V gene has CDR1 DFQATT and CDR2 SNEGSKA (reference sequence). The length of the CDR3 is 12 residues. Deletions cut 1 base from V and 2 bases from J, with 5 bases between. DNA of the CDR3: TGCAGTGCTAGAGTAGGGCAAGAGACCCAGTACTTC. It translates to CSARVGQETQYF.

The V gene is TRBV6-1, the J gene TRBJ2-7; D unresolved. The CDR3 has 14 residues. V was pared by 6 bases and J by 0 bases, with 12 bases between. CDR1 is MNHNS, CDR2 SASEGT, per germline. The CDR3 DNA follows: TGTGCCAGCAGGACCGACGGAAGCTCCTACGAGCAGTACTTC. This sequence encodes CASRTDGSSYEQYF.

This clonotype showed up just a few times. The V call is TRBV4-1, the J call TRBJ2-2, with D unresolved. V was pared by 4 bases and J by 8 bases, with 8 bases between. Germline V lookup: CDR1 MGHRA, CDR2 YSYEKL. The CDR3 has 12 amino acids. The CDR3 sequence: CASSREVGELFF. CDR3 coding DNA: TGCGCCAGCAGCCGGGAAGTGGGGGAGCTGTTTTTT.